This TCR beta chain was sequenced in a study of human T cells and chemical hapten exposure. Study background: Patch testing placed 0.01% DPC on the upper back, with readings at 6 days.

Individual cDNA molecules (in the library) carried attached unique molecular identifiers. Using its own MiXCR run on the reads, TCRdb lists one record per CDR3 protein. The profile shows 2,500 to 3,000 distinct CDR3 sequences, roughly 45% of them singletons. A note on this clonotype: Antigen specificity is unknown.

Trimming cost V 4 bases and J 4 bases, with 10 bases left between them. This CDR3 has 12 amino acids. Per germline, CDR1 SQVTM and CDR2 ANQGSEA. Findings and caveats of the study: Expanded TCRs formed significantly more large CDR3 similarity clusters than controls. PT1 expanded TCR counts and patch test score correlated positively.

Treatment of the sample: therapeutic diphenylcyclopropenone sensitization with weekly scalp DPC. Every donor had alopecia and was 18 to 70 years old; all were suitable for DPC. Sequenced material: whole blood, taken before DPC sensitization or 2, 6, or about 24 weeks after (not recorded which). The clonotype was recovered from an adult with alopecia areata. Some clones in this sample may be carry-over from other donors' samples. This table probably holds off-target reads from a library built for another chain. The chain carries TRBV29-1 and TRBJ2-5; D is undetermined. The CDR3 region has the DNA TGCAGCGTTGGGGTGGTAGGAGAGACCCAGTACTTC. Residues: CSVGVVGETQYF.